This entry describes one T cell receptor (beta chain). Its cognate antigen is unknown. CD4+CD45RO+CD25- cells were isolated as memory CD4+ T cells. Study-level points and caveats: The larger-cohort validation was restricted to a single TCR beta V-J rearrangement rather than whole repertoires.

A single record per CDR3 protein comes from TCRdb applying MiXCR to the 5' RACE reads. The profile shows about 57,000 distinct CDR3 sequences, 28% of them singletons. The V gene lost 8 bases and the J gene lost 3 bases, with 13 bases spanning the gap. Germline-derived CDR1 and CDR2 are MNHEY and SVGEGT. The CDR3 has 13 residues. This clonotype was sampled from a female donor with breast cancer. The sequenced sample was tumor-infiltrating memory CD4+ T cells sorted from the breast tumor. As for subset: memory CD4+ T cells, CD4+CD45RO+CD25-. V and J are TRBV6-2 or TRBV6-3 and TRBJ1-1; D is possibly TRBD1 (5 bases). The CDR3 region is CASQWRGDTEAFF. The CDR3 DNA reads as TGTGCCAGCCAATGGCGGGGGGACACTGAAGCTTTCTTT.